The subject of this entry is one T cell receptor beta chain. Its target is unknown. Unique molecular identifiers tagged the TCR beta cDNA libraries. TCRdb itself ran the PCR reads through MiXCR, one entry per CDR3 protein. This repertoire shows a few hundred thousand distinct CDR3 sequences, less than 40% found once; its top ten account for under 15%. The data were obtained in a study of post-analysis software for immune sequencing data. Findings of the study overall: TRBV segments more frequent in patients than in controls numbered roughly five and included TRBV5-6, TRBV5-1 and TRBV20-1. F-measure co-clustering was strong for batch-matched samples. When compared against controls, multiple sclerosis patients showed significantly lower normalized Chao1 diversity.

Trimming cost V 3 bases and J 3 bases, with 22 bases left between them. Germline V gene sequence: CDR1 DFQATT, CDR2 SNEGSKA (reference sequence). The CDR3 loop spans 17 amino acids. What was sequenced was blood. The clonotype originates from a girl aged 10-17 years with multiple sclerosis. The rearrangement joins TRBV20-1 to TRBJ2-3, with D perhaps assigned TRBD1 or TRBD2 (6 bases each). The CDR3 here is CSASARLGAGLTDTQYF. The CDR3 nucleotides read TGCAGTGCTAGCGCAAGATTGGGGGCGGGGTTAACAGATACGCAGTATTTT.